Listed below are T cell receptor beta chains from one sample, sequenced in a study of shared clonotypes between healthy human individuals. Clones were read by immunoSEQ multiplex PCR, and TCRdb kept only the in-frame ones, dropping some. The sample lists some 900,000 clones, 76% occurring once. Sequenced material: memory CD4+ T cells sorted from blood. Receptors were obtained from a man between 18 and 35 years old in good health. Each CDR3 is given with its conserved first and last residue. The order of the fields is J gene, D gene, clone size, V gene, CDR3 DNA, CDR3 protein. A D gene is named only where the DNA matches it firmly. Clone size is not always given. Where it is, it says once, few, many or a class for expanded clones.

J: TRBJ1-5; D: NA; size: few; V: TRBV4-2; DNA: TGTGCCAGCAGCCAAGATCTGGGACAGCCCCAGCATTTT; CDR3: CASSQDLGQPQHF
J: TRBJ2-7; D: TRBD2; size: NA; V: TRBV10-3; DNA: TGTGCCATCAGTGAGTCGGGACTAGCGGGATACGAGCAGTACTTC; CDR3: CAISESGLAGYEQYF
J: TRBJ2-1; D: NA; size: NA; V: TRBV7-7; DNA: TGTGCTAGCAGCTTGGGGGCTAGCGAAAGGGATGAGCAGTTCTTC; CDR3: CASSLGASERDEQFF
J: TRBJ1-2; D: NA; size: few; V: TRBV7-2; DNA: TGTGCCAGCAGCTTAGAGTTGGGAATAAACGGCTACACCTTC; CDR3: CASSLELGINGYTF
J: TRBJ2-3; D: NA; size: NA; V: TRBV5-1; DNA: TGCGCCAGCAGCTTGGCGGCCACCCCCACAGATACGCAGTATTTT; CDR3: CASSLAATPTDTQYF
J: TRBJ2-3; D: NA; size: once; V: TRBV9; DNA: TGTGCCAGCAGCGCGCGGGCCACAGATACGCAGTATTTT; CDR3: CASSARATDTQYF
J: TRBJ2-7; D: TRBD2; size: NA; V: TRBV7-2; DNA: TGTGCCAGTATTGCGTTCGGGCGGGGGTCCTACGAGCAGTACTTC; CDR3: CASIAFGRGSYEQYF
J: TRBJ2-2; D: NA; size: once; V: TRBV5-5; DNA: TGTGCCAGCAGCAAGACAACCGGGGAGCTGTTTTTT; CDR3: CASSKTTGELFF
J: TRBJ1-1; D: NA; size: NA; V: TRBV25-1; DNA: TGTGCCAGCAGTCCCACGGGGGGCATTAATGAAGCTTTCTTT; CDR3: CASSPTGGINEAFF
J: TRBJ1-4; D: NA; size: NA; V: TRBV6-6; DNA: TGTGCCAGCAGCTTACAGGGACTACCTAATGAAAAACTGTTTTTT; CDR3: CASSLQGLPNEKLFF
J: TRBJ1-2; D: NA; size: NA; V: TRBV7-6; DNA: TGTGCCAGCAGCTCAGGCCGGACTAACTATGGCTACACCTTC; CDR3: CASSSGRTNYGYTF
J: TRBJ1-3; D: NA; size: NA; V: TRBV5-4; DNA: TGTGCCAGCAGCTTAGGGGGGGCCGGAAACACCATATATTTT; CDR3: CASSLGGAGNTIYF
J: TRBJ2-7; D: NA; size: NA; V: TRBV2; DNA: TGTGCCAGCGACCGAGGGGGAGGACCTTACGAGCAGTACTTC; CDR3: CASDRGGGPYEQYF
J: TRBJ1-1; D: NA; size: once; V: TRBV29-1; DNA: TGCAGCGATCAACGGGGTACAGGGCGGAACACTGAAGCTTTCTTT; CDR3: CSDQRGTGRNTEAFF
J: TRBJ1-4; D: NA; size: NA; V: TRBV18; DNA: TGTGCCAGCTCACCAGGGGTAAATGAAAAACTGTTTTTT; CDR3: CASSPGVNEKLFF
J: TRBJ1-1; D: TRBD1; size: NA; V: TRBV7-2; DNA: TGTGCCAGCAGCAAGCGACAGGGAACGAACACTGAAGCTTTCTTT; CDR3: CASSKRQGTNTEAFF